This T cell receptor (beta chain) stems from a study of T-cell memory formation after mild COVID-19. Study-level results: Second-wave clones that peaked on day 37 lacked confirmed SARS-CoV-2 specificity. Contracting CD8+ clones were enriched in EMRA, CD4+ mainly in CM and EM. Contracting clones from day 15 to 85 had balanced CD4/CD8; later expanders favoured CD4+.

Trimming at V came to 1 base and at J to 5 bases, leaving 4 bases not matched to a gene. Germline CDR1 DFQATT, CDR2 SNEGSKA (reference sequence). The CDR3 has 13 amino acids. cDNA libraries for TCR alpha and TCR beta, carrying sample barcodes and UMIs, came from 5'RACE with constant-segment primers. TCRdb independently ran MiXCR on the 5' RACE reads; one entry per CDR3 protein. This repertoire shows 240,000 or so distinct CDR3 sequences, 8.5% to 9.5% found once; its top ten account for 20% to 25%. About this clonotype itself: The antigen is unknown.

The TCR comes from a man aged 18 to 29 who had mild COVID-19 (a few samples of this study predate the infection). Cell type and time point are not known. Sequencing was performed on PBMCs or a T cell subset sorted from them (not recorded which). This chain connects TRBV20-1 to TRBJ2-5, with 7 bases identical to TRBD1. This chain's CDR3 is CSARVGTAETQYF. In DNA form, the CDR3 reads TGCAGTGCTAGAGTAGGGACAGCGGAGACCCAGTACTTC.